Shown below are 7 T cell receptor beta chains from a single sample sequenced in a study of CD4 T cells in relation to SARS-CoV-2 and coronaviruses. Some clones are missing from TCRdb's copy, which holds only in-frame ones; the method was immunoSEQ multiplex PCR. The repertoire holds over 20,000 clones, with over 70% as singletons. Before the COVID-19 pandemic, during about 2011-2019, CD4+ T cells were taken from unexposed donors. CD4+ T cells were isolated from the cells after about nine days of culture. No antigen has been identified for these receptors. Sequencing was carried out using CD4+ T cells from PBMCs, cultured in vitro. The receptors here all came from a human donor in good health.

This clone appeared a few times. The CDR3 DNA follows: TGTGCCAGCAGCCAGGACAGCTACGAGCAGTACTTC. As protein: CASSQDSYEQYF. V is TRBV2 and J is TRBJ2-7; tentatively, D is TRBD1 (6 bases). V shed 6 bases and J shed 3 bases, with 9 bases lying between them. Germline CDR1 SNHLY, CDR2 FYNNEI. The CDR3 has 12 amino acids. The whole variable domain, filled in from reference TRBV2 and TRBJ2-7, reads EPEVTQTPSHQVTQMGQEVILRCVPISNHLYFYWYRQILGQKVEFLVSFYNNEISEKSEIFDDQFSVERPDGSNFTLKIRSTKLEDSAMYFCASSQDSYEQYFGPGTRLTVT.

The CDR3 reads CASSQAAGGSTDTQYF. The CDR3 bases are TGTGCCAGCAGCCAGGCTGCCGGTGGTAGCACAGATACGCAGTATTTT. The J gene is TRBJ2-3, the V gene TRBV3-1 (or the pseudogene TRBV3-2); the D is unclear. This CDR3 has 16 amino acids. Between the trimmed V and J ends, which lost 3 bases and 0 bases, there was a span of 13 bases. Per the germline V gene, CDR1 is LGHDT and CDR2 is YNNKEL (reference sequence).

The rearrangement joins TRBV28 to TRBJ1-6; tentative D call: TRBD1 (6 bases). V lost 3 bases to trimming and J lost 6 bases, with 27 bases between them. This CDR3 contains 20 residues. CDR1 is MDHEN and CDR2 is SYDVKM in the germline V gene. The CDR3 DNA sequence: TGTGCCAGCAGTTTTCGCGCCCCGGGGACAATGGCAGGGCTTAATTCACCCCTCCACTTT. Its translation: CASSFRAPGTMAGLNSPLHF.

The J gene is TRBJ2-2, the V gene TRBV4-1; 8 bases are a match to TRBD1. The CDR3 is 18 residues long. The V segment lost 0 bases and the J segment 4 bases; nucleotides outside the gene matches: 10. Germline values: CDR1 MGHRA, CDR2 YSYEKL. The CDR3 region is CASSQEIPGGPGTGELFF. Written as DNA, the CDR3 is TGCGCCAGCAGCCAAGAGATCCCAGGGGGCCCCGGCACCGGGGAGCTGTTTTTT.

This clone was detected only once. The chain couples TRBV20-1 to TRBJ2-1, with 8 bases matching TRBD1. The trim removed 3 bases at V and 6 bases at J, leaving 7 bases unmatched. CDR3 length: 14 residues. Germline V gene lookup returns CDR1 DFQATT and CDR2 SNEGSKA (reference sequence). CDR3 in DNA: TGCAGTGCTAGTCCGGGACAGGCGTCCAATGAGCAGTTCTTC. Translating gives CSASPGQASNEQFF.

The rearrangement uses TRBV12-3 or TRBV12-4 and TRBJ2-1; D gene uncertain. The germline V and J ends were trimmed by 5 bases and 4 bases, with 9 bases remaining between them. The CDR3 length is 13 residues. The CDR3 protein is CASSRTEYNEQFF. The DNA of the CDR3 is TGTGCCAGCAGTCGTACAGAGTACAATGAGCAGTTCTTC.

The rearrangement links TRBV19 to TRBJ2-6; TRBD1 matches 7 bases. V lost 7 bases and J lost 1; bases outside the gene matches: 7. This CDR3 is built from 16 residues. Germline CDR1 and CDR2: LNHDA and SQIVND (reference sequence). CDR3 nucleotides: TGTGCCAGTAATTTCCCAGGGGGTTCTGGGGCCAACGTCCTGACTTTC. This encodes CASNFPGGSGANVLTF. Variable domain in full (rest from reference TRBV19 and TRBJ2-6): DGGITQSPKYLFRKEGQNVTLSCEQNLNHDAMYWYRQDPGQGLRLIYYSQIVNDFQKGDIAEGYSVSREKKESFPLTVTSAQKNPTAFYLCASNFPGGSGANVLTFGAGSRLTVL.